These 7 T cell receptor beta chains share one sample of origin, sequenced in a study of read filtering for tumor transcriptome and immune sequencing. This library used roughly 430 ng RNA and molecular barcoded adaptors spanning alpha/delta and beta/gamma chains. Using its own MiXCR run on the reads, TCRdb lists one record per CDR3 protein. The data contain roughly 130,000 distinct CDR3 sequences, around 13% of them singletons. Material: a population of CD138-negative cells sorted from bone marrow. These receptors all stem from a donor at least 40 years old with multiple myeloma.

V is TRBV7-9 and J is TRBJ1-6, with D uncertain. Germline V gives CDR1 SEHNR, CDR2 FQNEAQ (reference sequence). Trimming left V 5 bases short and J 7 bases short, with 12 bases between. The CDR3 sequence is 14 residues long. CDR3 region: CASSTSGTNSPLHF. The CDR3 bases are TGTGCCAGCAGCACATCGGGTACGAATTCACCCCTCCACTTT.

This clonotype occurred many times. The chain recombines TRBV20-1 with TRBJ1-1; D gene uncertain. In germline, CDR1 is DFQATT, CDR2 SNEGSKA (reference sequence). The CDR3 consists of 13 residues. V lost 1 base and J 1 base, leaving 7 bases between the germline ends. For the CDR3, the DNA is TGCAGTGCTAGAGTTGGAGGGAACACTGAAGCTTTCTTT. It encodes CSARVGGNTEAFF.

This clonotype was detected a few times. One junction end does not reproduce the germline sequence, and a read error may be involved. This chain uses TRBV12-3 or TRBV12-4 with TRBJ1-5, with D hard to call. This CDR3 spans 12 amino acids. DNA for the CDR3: TGTGGCAGCAGTTTAAGGGATCAGCCCCAGCATTTT. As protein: CGSSLRDQPQHF.

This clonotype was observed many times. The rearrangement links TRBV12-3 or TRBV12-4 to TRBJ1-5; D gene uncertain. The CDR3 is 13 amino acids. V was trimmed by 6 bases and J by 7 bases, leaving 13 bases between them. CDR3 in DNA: TGTGCCAGCAGCCCACCGGGTCCACAGCCCCAGCATTTT. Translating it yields CASSPPGPQPQHF.

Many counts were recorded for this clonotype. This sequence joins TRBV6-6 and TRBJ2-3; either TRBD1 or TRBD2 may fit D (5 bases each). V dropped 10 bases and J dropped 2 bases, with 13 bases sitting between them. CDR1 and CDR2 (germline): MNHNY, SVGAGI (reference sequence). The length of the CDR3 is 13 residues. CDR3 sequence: CATGVGVTDTQYF. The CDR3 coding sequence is TGTGCCACTGGGGTGGGGGTCACAGATACGCAGTATTTT.

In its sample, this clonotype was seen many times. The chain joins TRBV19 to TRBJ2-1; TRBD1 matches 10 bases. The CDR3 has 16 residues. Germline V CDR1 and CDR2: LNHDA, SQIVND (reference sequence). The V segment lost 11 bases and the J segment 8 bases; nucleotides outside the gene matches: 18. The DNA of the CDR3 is TGTGCCGGACCCTCATACCCCGGGACAGGGGAGTATGAGCAGTTCTTC. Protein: CAGPSYPGTGEYEQFF. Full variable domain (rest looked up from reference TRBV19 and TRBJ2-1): DGGITQSPKYLFRKEGQNVTLSCEQNLNHDAMYWYRQDPGQGLRLIYYSQIVNDFQKGDIAEGYSVSREKKESFPLTVTSAQKNPTAFYLCAGPSYPGTGEYEQFFGPGTRLTVL.

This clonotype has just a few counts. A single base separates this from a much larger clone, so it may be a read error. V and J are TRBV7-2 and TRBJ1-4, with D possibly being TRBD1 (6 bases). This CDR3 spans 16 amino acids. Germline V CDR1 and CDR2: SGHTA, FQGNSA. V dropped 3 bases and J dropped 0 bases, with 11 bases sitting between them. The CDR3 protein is CTSSFQGIATNEKLFF. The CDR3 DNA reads TGTACCAGCAGCTTCCAGGGGATTGCAACTAATGAAAAACTGTTTTTT.